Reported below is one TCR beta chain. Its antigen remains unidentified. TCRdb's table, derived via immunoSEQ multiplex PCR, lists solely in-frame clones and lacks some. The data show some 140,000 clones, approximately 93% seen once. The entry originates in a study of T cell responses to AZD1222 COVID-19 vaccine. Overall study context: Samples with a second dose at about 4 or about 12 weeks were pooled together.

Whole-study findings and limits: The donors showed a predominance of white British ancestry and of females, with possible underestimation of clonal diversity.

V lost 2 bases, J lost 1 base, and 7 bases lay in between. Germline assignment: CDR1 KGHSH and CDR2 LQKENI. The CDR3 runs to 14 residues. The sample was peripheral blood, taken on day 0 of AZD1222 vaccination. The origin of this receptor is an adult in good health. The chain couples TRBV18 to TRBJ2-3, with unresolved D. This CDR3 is CASSPRRRTDTQYF. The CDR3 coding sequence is TGTGCCAGCTCACCAAGGCGTCGCACAGATACGCAGTATTTT.